Listed below are T cell receptor beta chains from one sample, sequenced in a study of regulatory T cells in long-lasting Graves disease. TCRdb called the multiplex PCR reads again in MiXCR, with one record for every CDR3 protein. The repertoire holds around 250,000 distinct CDR3 sequences, 18% seen once, with 12% to 15% in the top ten. Separately, the same data were catalogued under a study of T cells in Graves' hyperthyroidism and ophthalmopathy.

Sequenced here: peripheral blood mononuclear cells (PBMCs), sampled at new diagnosis, from a patient treated with antithyroid drugs. The receptor source for this set is a woman under 40 with Graves disease. Each CDR3 is given with its conserved first and last residue.

cdr3_aa,j_call,v_call
CASSYPPHEQYF,TRBJ2-7,TRBV6-2/TRBV6-3
CASSPDLGNYGYTF,TRBJ1-2,TRBV5-1
CASSLALAGSPGANVLTF,TRBJ2-6,TRBV12-3/TRBV12-4
CASSESGQGSEISYEQYF,TRBJ2-7,TRBV2
CASSLPPGRGEQYF,TRBJ2-7,TRBV5-5
CSARDPFGTSAPLQETQYF,TRBJ2-5,TRBV20-1
CASSWDRSYPAPIEQYF,TRBJ2-7,TRBV5-1
CASIRQDLRVAFF,TRBJ1-1,TRBV6-1
CASSLWGAKLFF,TRBJ1-4,TRBV5-4
CATSGGSSNQPQHF,TRBJ1-5,TRBV15
CASSTPGQGTNYGYTF,TRBJ1-2,TRBV5-6
CASIQDRSGSTIYF,TRBJ1-3,TRBV19
CSGGGPTYNEQFF,TRBJ2-1,TRBV20-1
CASSEGGGGLDTEAFF,TRBJ1-1,TRBV9
CASSRRTTGMDGYTF,TRBJ1-2,TRBV12-3/TRBV12-4
CASSLVRGYEQYF,TRBJ2-7,TRBV5-6
CASHGRENSGNTIYF,TRBJ1-3,TRBV12-3/TRBV12-4
CASSLDQGASTEAFF,TRBJ1-1,TRBV7-2
CASSASLNSPLHF,TRBJ1-6,TRBV2
CATSEPGPEAFF,TRBJ1-1,TRBV15
CASSRTGLNEKLFF,TRBJ1-4,TRBV5-1
CSASSGSGGVETQYF,TRBJ2-5,TRBV20-1
CASRLGTGGMYEQYF,TRBJ2-7,TRBV7-9
CASSLRQGEDGELFF,TRBJ2-2,TRBV7-9
CASSPHSGSGGADTQYF,TRBJ2-3,TRBV12-3/TRBV12-4
CSADTGAFTEAFF,TRBJ1-1,TRBV20-1
CASSGFGTRVNYGYTF,TRBJ1-2,TRBV19
CASSTGTTNSPLHF,TRBJ1-6,TRBV7-3
CASSLGPGDTEAFF,TRBJ1-1,TRBV5-1
CSAPVVGLAGVYEQYF,TRBJ2-7,TRBV20-1
CASSSELVRTGSEAFF,TRBJ1-1,TRBV5-6
CASRAGGQLFYSNQPQHF,TRBJ1-5,TRBV6-1
CASSDEGFSPLHF,TRBJ1-6,TRBV10-1
CSASGLGGVYNEQFF,TRBJ2-1,TRBV20-1
CASSISREPGEAFF,TRBJ1-1,TRBV19
CASRRHASSYEQYF,TRBJ2-7,TRBV6-2/TRBV6-3
CASSSHGLAGPGELFF,TRBJ2-2,TRBV5-1